One and the same sample provided the 5 T cell receptor beta chains below, sequenced in a study of cytomegalovirus exposure and HLA in healthy donors. The PCR ran on 60 Vbeta and 13 Jbeta primers. Data came from immunoSEQ multiplex PCR; TCRdb stores just in-frame clones and leaves some out. The listing records about 200,000 clones. The material sequenced was PBMCs. The receptors derive from a boy younger than 18 in good health and CMV-seronegative.

The genes are TRBV6-5 and TRBJ1-1; D unclear. The germline gives CDR1 MNHEY, CDR2 SVGAGI. The CDR3 length is 13 residues. Trimming shortened V by 5 bases and J by 8 bases, and 15 bases separated the two germline ends. The CDR3 DNA reads as TGTGCCAGCAGTCATCAGAGGGCAGAGGAAGCTTTCTTT. Translation: CASSHQRAEEAFF.

The rearrangement links TRBV2 to TRBJ2-5, with TRBD2 matching 9 bases. This CDR3 has 15 amino acids. Looked up from germline, CDR1 is SNHLY and CDR2 is FYNNEI. After removal of 3 bases from V and 1 base from J, the junction contained 3 bases not matched to a gene. CDR3 loop: CASSEGGGAQETQYF. CDR3 DNA: TGTGCCAGCAGTGAGGGCGGGGGGGCCCAAGAGACCCAGTACTTC.

V usage is TRBV27 and J usage is TRBJ2-7, with D tentatively TRBD1 (7 bases). Trimming removed 6 bases at V and 0 bases at J, with 15 bases between. From germline, CDR1 is MNHEY and CDR2 SMNVEV (reference sequence). CDR3 length equals 15 residues. In DNA form, the CDR3 reads TGTGCCAGCAGGGTCGCGGGACAGAGCTCCTACGAGCAGTACTTC. Residues: CASRVAGQSSYEQYF.

This chain's CDR3 is CASSERGAVSPLHF. CDR3 nucleotide sequence: TGTGCCAGCAGTGAGCGGGGTGCCGTTTCACCCCTCCACTTT. The chain uses TRBV25-1 and TRBJ1-6; D remains unclear. Germline V CDR1 and CDR2: MGHDK, SYGVNS. V gave up 3 bases and J gave up 9 bases, with 12 bases separating them. This CDR3 comprises 14 residues.

The chain links TRBV28 to TRBJ2-2; D is perhaps TRBD2 (5 bases). The CDR3 runs 15 residues. The V gene's germline CDR1 is MDHEN and CDR2 SYDVKM. V shed 6 bases and J shed 4 bases, with 15 bases lying between them. CDR3 in DNA: TGTGCCAGCAGCCGGGCCCACGGAGGCACCGGGGAGCTGTTTTTT. It yields the protein CASSRAHGGTGELFF.